These 13 T cell receptor beta chains share one sample of origin, sequenced in a study of monozygotic twins with inflammatory bowel disease. TCRdb reprocessed the 5' RACE reads, with one entry per CDR3 protein and no DNA. This sample's clone table lists about 380,000 distinct CDR3 sequences. The sample was blood. The source of these receptors is a human donor with ulcerative colitis or Crohn's disease, or a healthy co-twin of an affected twin (not recorded which).

The chain links TRBV5-4 to TRBJ2-4; the D call from TCRdb, TRBD1, cannot be confirmed without DNA. Per the germline V gene, CDR1 is SGHNT and CDR2 is YYREEE (reference sequence). CDR3 length: 13 amino acids. The CDR3: CASSSRTWNIQYF. Using reference TRBV5-4 and TRBJ2-4 for the parts outside the CDR3, the full variable domain is ETGVTQSPTHLIKTRGQQVTLRCSSQSGHNTVSWYQQALGQGPQFIFQYYREEENGRGNFPPRFSGLQFPNYSSELNVNALELDDSALYLCASSSRTWNIQYFGAGTRLSVL.

This chain links TRBV7-2 with TRBJ2-3; with no DNA, the TCRdb D assignment of TRBD1 cannot be verified. The CDR3 length is 18 residues. Germline V gives CDR1 SGHTA, CDR2 FQGNSA. CDR3 sequence reads: CASSLAGGAYRGEDTQYF.

The rearrangement uses TRBV12-3 or TRBV12-4 and TRBJ2-2; the TCRdb call, TRBD2, lacks DNA for checking. The CDR3 sequence is 16 residues long. The CDR3: CASSPLGGGAAGELFF.

CDR3 protein: CASSPQGAGDEQFF. The chain employs TRBV12-3 or TRBV12-4 and TRBJ2-1; the D call of TRBD1 rests on TCRdb alone, since no DNA is present to check it. The CDR3 sequence is 14 residues long.

The rearrangement joins TRBV20-1 to TRBJ2-5; there is no DNA to check the TCRdb D call of TRBD1. Germline CDR1 is DFQATT and CDR2 is SNEGSKA (reference sequence). This CDR3 comprises 14 residues. CDR3 protein: CSAPLRGLGETQYF.

This chain links TRBV4-2 with TRBJ2-2; TCRdb gives TRBD1 as the D gene, but with no DNA this cannot be confirmed. CDR1 LGHNA and CDR2 YNFKEQ come from the germline V gene. This CDR3 region has 15 residues. CDR3: CASSQGARFTGELFF.

The chain carries TRBV28 and TRBJ2-7; as DNA is missing, the TRBD1 call by TCRdb cannot be tested. Germline V CDR1 and CDR2: MDHEN, SYDVKM. There are 14 residues in the CDR3. The CDR3 reads CASRTGHRSYEQYF.

This chain joins TRBV7-2 and TRBJ2-7; TCRdb returns TRBD2, unconfirmable since there is no DNA. The CDR3 is 14 amino acids. In germline, CDR1 is SGHTA, CDR2 FQGNSA. CDR3 protein: CASSESYSSYEQYF.

The chain couples TRBV20-1 to TRBJ1-2; the D call of TRBD1 rests on TCRdb alone, since no DNA is present to check it. CDR1 is DFQATT and CDR2 is SNEGSKA in the germline V gene (reference sequence). This CDR3 has 17 amino acids. The CDR3 loop reads CTIQRPGQGTTNYGYTF.

The chain combines TRBV5-1 with TRBJ2-7; the D call of TRBD1 rests on TCRdb alone, since no DNA is present to check it. The CDR3 runs to 17 residues. From germline, CDR1 is SGHRS and CDR2 YFSETQ. The CDR3 loop is CASSPGRGGNPFYEQYF.

The chain uses TRBV4-3 and TRBJ2-2; TCRdb returns TRBD2, unconfirmable since there is no DNA. Germline V gene lookup returns CDR1 LGHNA and CDR2 YSLEER. CDR3 size: 19 residues. The CDR3 loop is CASSQAVLSTSGLPGELFF.

This rearrangement joins TRBV5-1 to TRBJ1-6; TCRdb's D gene call, TRBD1, goes unchecked for lack of DNA. The CDR3 spans 14 residues. The germline V gene encodes CDR1 SGHRS and CDR2 YFSETQ. CDR3 amino acids: CASSQGQVHSPLHF. The full variable domain, completed using reference TRBV5-1 and TRBJ1-6, is KAGVTQTPRYLIKTRGQQVTLSCSPISGHRSVSWYQQTPGQGLQFLFEYFSETQRNKGNFPGRFSGRQFSNSRSEMNVSTLELGDSALYLCASSQGQVHSPLHFGNGTRLTVT.

The chain combines TRBV9 with TRBJ2-1; TCRdb gives TRBD1 as the D gene, but with no DNA this cannot be confirmed. Germline V gene lookup returns CDR1 SGDLS and CDR2 YYNGEE. The CDR3 has 13 amino acids. CDR3 in amino acids: CASSGQGGSEQFF.